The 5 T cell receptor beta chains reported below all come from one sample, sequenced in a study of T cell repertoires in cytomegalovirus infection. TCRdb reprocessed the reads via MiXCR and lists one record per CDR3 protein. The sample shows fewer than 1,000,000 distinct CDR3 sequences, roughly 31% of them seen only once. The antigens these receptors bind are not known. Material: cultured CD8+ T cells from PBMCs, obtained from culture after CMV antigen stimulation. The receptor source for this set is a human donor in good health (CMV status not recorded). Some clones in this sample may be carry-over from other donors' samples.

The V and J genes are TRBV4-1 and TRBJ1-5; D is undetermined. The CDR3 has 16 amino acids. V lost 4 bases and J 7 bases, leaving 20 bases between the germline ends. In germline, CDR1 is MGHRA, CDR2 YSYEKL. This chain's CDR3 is CASSLVEGWGGQPQHF. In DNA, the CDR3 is TGCGCCAGCAGCCTGGTTGAGGGTTGGGGAGGACAGCCCCAGCATTTT.

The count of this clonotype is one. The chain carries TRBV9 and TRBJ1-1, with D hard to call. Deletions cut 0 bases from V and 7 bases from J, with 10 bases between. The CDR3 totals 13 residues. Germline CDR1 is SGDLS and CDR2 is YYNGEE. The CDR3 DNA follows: TGTGCCAGCAGCGTAGTAGGGTCCGATGAAGCTTTCTTT. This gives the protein CASSVVGSDEAFF. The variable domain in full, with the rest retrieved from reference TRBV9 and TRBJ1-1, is DSGVTQTPKHLITATGQRVTLRCSPRSGDLSVYWYQQSLDQGLQFLIQYYNGEERAKGNILERFSAQQFPDLHSELNLSSLELGDSALYFCASSVVGSDEAFFGQGTRLTVV.

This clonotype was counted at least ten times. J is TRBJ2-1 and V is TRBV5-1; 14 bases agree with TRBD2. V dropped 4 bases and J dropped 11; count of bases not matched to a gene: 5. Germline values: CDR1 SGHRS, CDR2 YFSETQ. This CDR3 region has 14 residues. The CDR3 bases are TGCGCCAGCAGCCTTAGACTAGCGGGGGGGCAGCAGTTCTTC. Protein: CASSLRLAGGQQFF.

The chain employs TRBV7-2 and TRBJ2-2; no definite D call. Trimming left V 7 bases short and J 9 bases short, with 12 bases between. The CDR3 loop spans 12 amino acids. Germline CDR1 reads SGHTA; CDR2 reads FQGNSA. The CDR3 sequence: CASTKGNRELFF. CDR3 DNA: TGTGCCAGCACCAAAGGGAACCGGGAGCTGTTTTTT.

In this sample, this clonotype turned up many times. The CDR3 loop is CASSLPTQGANTGELFF. CDR3 nucleotide sequence: TGTGCCAGCAGCTTACCCACCCAGGGGGCGAACACCGGGGAGCTGTTTTTT. The chain employs TRBV7-8 and TRBJ2-2, with 7 bases that match TRBD1. This CDR3 is 17 amino acids long. CDR1 is SGHVS, CDR2 FQNEAQ, per germline. J lost 0 bases, V lost 2 bases, and 6 bases had no gene match.